The rows below give T cell receptor beta chains drawn from one sample of a study of response to subunit inactivated influenza vaccine. TCRdb re-called the RT-PCR reads through MiXCR, storing one row per CDR3 protein. The table lists a few hundred thousand distinct CDR3 sequences, around 15% of them singletons, with approximately 10% in the top ten. The input for sequencing was PBMCs from blood, taken 11 to 12 days after vaccination. The receptors originated from a man aged 45 to 65 who received an inactivated influenza vaccine. Each CDR3 is given with its conserved first and last residue. D genes are given only for firm matches. Only part of the rows carry a size: once, few, many, or a class if the clone is expanded.

v_gene	d_gene	abundance	j_gene	CDR3nt	CDR3aa
TRBV6-2/TRBV6-3	TRBD2	few	TRBJ2-7	TGTGCCAGCAGTTACTTGGGACTAGATCTCGAGCAGTACTTC	CASSYLGLDLEQYF
TRBV18	NA	few	TRBJ2-7	TGTGCCAGCTCGCGAAAGGGCCAGACCTACGAGCAGTACTTC	CASSRKGQTYEQYF
TRBV28	NA	NA	TRBJ1-1	TGTGCCAGCAGTTTACGACGGCACACTGAAGCTTTCTTT	CASSLRRHTEAFF
TRBV7-8	NA	many	TRBJ2-7	TGTGCCAGCAGCCGCAGGAGGGACGAGCAGTACTTC	CASSRRRDEQYF
TRBV9	NA	NA	TRBJ2-1	TGTGCCAGCAGCGTAACCAGGGATTACAATGAGCAGTTCTTC	CASSVTRDYNEQFF
TRBV6-5	NA	NA	TRBJ2-4	TGTGCCAGCAGTTACTCGACGGTCCGGGGAGCCAAAAACATTCAGTACTTC	CASSYSTVRGAKNIQYF
TRBV18	NA	NA	TRBJ2-1	TGTGCCAGCTCCCCACTGCAGGCTGGGGATGAGCAGTTCTTC	CASSPLQAGDEQFF
TRBV7-9	NA	few	TRBJ2-3	TGTGCCAGCAGCTCCTATGGGGGACGAACAGATACGCAGTATTTT	CASSSYGGRTDTQYF
TRBV4-3	NA	NA	TRBJ2-1	TGCGCAAGCAGCCAAAGAGTCTACAATGAGCAGTTCTTC	CASSQRVYNEQFF
TRBV4-3	TRBD2	many	TRBJ2-1	TGCGCCAGCAGCCCTAGGACTAGCGGGAGAGAAGTGGGTGCTAACAATGAGCAGTTCTTC	CASSPRTSGREVGANNEQFF
TRBV4-3	TRBD1	few	TRBJ2-1	TGCGCCAGCAGCCAACGCGGGACAGGGTCCTACAATGAGCAGTTCTTC	CASSQRGTGSYNEQFF
TRBV7-3	TRBD1	few	TRBJ1-2	TGTGCCAGCAGCCCAGGTGGACAGGTTAAGCATGGCTACACCTTC	CASSPGGQVKHGYTF
TRBV12-3/TRBV12-4	TRBD1	few	TRBJ2-5	TGTGCCAGCAGAACGACAGGGTGGGAGACCCAGTACTTC	CASRTTGWETQYF
TRBV20-1	NA	NA	TRBJ1-1	TGCAGTGCTAGATGGGGAAATGAGTATGTTGAAGCTTTCTTT	CSARWGNEYVEAFF
TRBV7-9	NA	few	TRBJ1-2	TGTGCCAGCAGCCTCCATGGGGACGGAGGCTACACCTTC	CASSLHGDGGYTF
TRBV10-3	TRBD1	NA	TRBJ2-7	TGTGCCATCAGTGAGACCTTAACAGGGGTCTACGAGCAGTACTTC	CAISETLTGVYEQYF
TRBV20-1	NA	NA	TRBJ1-6	TGCAGTGCATACCGGGAATGGTCCTCACCCCTCCACTTT	CSAYREWSSPLHF
TRBV4-3	TRBD1	NA	TRBJ1-2	TGCGCCAGCAGCCGACAACAGGGGAACTATGGCTACACCTTC	CASSRQQGNYGYTF
TRBV28	NA	many	TRBJ2-4	TGTGCCAGCAGTTTCCAACCGGGATTAGGGAGCAGCATAGCCAAAAACATTCAGTACTTC	CASSFQPGLGSSIAKNIQYF
TRBV28	NA	NA	TRBJ1-1	TGTGCCAGCAGTTTACTTGTCACGGCCACGAACACTGAAGCTTTCTTT	CASSLLVTATNTEAFF
TRBV5-5	NA	NA	TRBJ2-7	TGTGCCAGCAGCTTAACCCTAGGCACCGCGGGGGAGCAGTACTTC	CASSLTLGTAGEQYF
TRBV19	NA	few	TRBJ1-5	TGTGCCAGTAGTATAGGGTCGGGTTCGCGGCCCCAGCATTTT	CASSIGSGSRPQHF
TRBV28	TRBD2	NA	TRBJ2-5	TGTGCCAGCAGTTTACTAGCGGGAGCAGAAGAGACCCAGTACTTC	CASSLLAGAEETQYF
TRBV5-1	NA	many	TRBJ1-4	TGCGCCAGCAGCTTAGGAGCGAGTACTAATGAAAAACTGTTTTTT	CASSLGASTNEKLFF
TRBV6-1	TRBD1	NA	TRBJ2-1	TGTGCCAGCAGGGGACAGGTAGGGCTTACGACGAAGCAGTTCTTC	CASRGQVGLTTKQFF
TRBV5-4	TRBD2	NA	TRBJ2-7	TGTGCCAGCAGCCCCGCTGGACTAGCGGGAGTCCACGAGCAGTACTTC	CASSPAGLAGVHEQYF
TRBV20-1	NA	NA	TRBJ2-1	TGCAGTGCTACTAAGCCTAGACAGGAAAGCTCCTACAATGAGCAGTTCTTC	CSATKPRQESSYNEQFF
TRBV6-1	TRBD1	NA	TRBJ1-3	TGTGCCAGCACTCAGGGGGGAGTAGGTGGAAACACCATATATTTT	CASTQGGVGGNTIYF
TRBV5-1	TRBD2	many	TRBJ2-3	TGCGCCAGCAGCTGGAGCGGGAGGGCTACAGATACGCAGTATTTT	CASSWSGRATDTQYF